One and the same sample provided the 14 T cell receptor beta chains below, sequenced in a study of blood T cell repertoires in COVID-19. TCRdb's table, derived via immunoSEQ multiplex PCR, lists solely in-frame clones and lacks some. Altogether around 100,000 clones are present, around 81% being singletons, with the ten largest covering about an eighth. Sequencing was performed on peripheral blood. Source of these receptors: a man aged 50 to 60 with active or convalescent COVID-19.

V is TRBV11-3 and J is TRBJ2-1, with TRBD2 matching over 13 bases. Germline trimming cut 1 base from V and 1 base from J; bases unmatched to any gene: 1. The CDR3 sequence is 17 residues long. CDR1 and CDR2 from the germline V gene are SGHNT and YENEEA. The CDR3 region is CASSLGTSGRSYNEQFF. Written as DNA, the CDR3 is TGTGCCAGCAGCTTAGGGACTAGCGGGAGATCCTACAATGAGCAGTTCTTC.

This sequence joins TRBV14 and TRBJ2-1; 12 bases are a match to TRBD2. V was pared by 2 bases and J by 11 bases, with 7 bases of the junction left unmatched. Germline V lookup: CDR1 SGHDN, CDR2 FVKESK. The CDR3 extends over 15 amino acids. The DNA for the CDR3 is TGTGCCAGCAGCCAACTAGGACTAGCGGGACGGAAGCAGTTCTTC. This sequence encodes CASSQLGLAGRKQFF.

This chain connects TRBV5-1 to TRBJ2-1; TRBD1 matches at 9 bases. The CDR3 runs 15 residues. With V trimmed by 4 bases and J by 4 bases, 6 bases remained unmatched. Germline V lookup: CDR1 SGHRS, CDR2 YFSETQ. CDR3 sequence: CASSRGQGSYNEQFF. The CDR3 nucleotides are TGCGCCAGCAGCCGCGGACAGGGGAGTTACAATGAGCAGTTCTTC.

CDR3 sequence: CASSLARGLEEKLFF. The DNA for the CDR3 is TGTGCCAGCAGCTTAGCGCGGGGTCTTGAGGAAAAACTGTTTTTT. This sequence joins TRBV11-2 and TRBJ1-4, with D unresolved. Germline CDR1 is SGHAT and CDR2 is FQNNGV. The CDR3 contains 15 residues. Between the trimmed V and J ends, which lost 1 base and 8 bases, there was a span of 14 bases.

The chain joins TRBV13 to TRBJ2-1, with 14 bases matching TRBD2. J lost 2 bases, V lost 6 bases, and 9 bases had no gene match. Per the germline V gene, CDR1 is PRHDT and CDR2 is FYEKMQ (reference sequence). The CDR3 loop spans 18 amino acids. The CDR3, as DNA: TGTGCCAGCAGTGTTTTAGGGACTAGCGGGAGAACCTACAATGAGCAGTTCTTC. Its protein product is CASSVLGTSGRTYNEQFF.

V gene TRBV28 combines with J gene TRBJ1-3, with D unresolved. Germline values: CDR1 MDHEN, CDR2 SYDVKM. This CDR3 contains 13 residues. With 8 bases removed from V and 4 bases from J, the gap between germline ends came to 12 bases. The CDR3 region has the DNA TGTGCCAGCGCCGGGATTATCGGAAACACCATATATTTT. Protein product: CASAGIIGNTIYF.

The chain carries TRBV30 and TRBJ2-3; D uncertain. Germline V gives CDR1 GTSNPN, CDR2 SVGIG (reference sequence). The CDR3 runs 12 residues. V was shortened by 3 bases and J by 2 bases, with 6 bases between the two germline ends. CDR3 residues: CAWSLSTDTQYF. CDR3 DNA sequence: TGTGCCTGGAGCCTCTCCACAGATACGCAGTATTTT.

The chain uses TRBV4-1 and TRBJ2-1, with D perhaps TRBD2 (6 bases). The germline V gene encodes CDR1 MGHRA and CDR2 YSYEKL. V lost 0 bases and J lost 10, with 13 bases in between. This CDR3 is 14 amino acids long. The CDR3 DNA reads TGCGCCAGCAGCCAAGAGGAGGGTCGGCCCGAGCAGTTCTTC. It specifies CASSQEEGRPEQFF.

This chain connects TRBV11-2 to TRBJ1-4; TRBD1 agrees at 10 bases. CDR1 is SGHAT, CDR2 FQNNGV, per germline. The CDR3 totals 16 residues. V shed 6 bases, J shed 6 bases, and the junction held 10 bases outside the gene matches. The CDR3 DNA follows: TGTGCCAGCAGATCCGTCCCCGGGACAGGGGATGAAAAACTGTTTTTT. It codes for CASRSVPGTGDEKLFF.

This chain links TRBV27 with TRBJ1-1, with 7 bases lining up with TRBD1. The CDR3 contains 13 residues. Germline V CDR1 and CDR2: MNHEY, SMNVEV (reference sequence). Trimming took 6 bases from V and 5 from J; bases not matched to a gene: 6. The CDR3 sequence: CASSLTGDTEAFF. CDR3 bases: TGTGCCAGCAGCCTCACAGGGGATACTGAAGCTTTCTTT.

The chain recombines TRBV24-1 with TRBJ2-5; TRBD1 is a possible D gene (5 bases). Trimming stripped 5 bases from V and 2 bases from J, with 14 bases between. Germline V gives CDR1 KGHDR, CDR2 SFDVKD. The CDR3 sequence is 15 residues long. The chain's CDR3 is CATSGTGVGQETQYF. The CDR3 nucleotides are TGTGCCACCAGTGGAACAGGAGTGGGGCAAGAGACCCAGTACTTC.

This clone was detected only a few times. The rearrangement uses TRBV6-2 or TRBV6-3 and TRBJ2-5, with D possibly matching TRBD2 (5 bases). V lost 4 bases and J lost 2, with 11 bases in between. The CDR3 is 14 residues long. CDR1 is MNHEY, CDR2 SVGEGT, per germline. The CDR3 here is CASSWAEGQETQYF. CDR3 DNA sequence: TGTGCCAGCAGTTGGGCAGAGGGACAAGAGACCCAGTACTTC.

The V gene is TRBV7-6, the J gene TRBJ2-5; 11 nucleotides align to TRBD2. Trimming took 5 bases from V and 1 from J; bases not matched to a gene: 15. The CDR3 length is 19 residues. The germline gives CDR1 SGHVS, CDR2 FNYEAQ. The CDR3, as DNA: TGTGCCAGCAGCCCCCATCCTAGCGGGAGGATGTTGGGCCAAGAGACCCAGTACTTC. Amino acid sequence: CASSPHPSGRMLGQETQYF.

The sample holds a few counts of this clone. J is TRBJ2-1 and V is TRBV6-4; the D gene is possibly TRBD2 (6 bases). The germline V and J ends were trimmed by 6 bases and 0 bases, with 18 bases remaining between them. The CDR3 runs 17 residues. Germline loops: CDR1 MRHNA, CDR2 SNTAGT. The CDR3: CASREDYSFGSYNEQFF. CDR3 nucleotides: TGTGCCAGCAGGGAGGACTATTCCTTTGGCTCCTACAATGAGCAGTTCTTC.